This passage covers 14 T cell receptor beta chains from one sample sequenced in a study of blood T cell repertoires in COVID-19. This table comes from immunoSEQ multiplex PCR, and its TCRdb copy is limited to in-frame clones, with some not included. The sample has tens of thousands of clones; approximately 89% are singletons. The sequenced material came from peripheral blood. The receptor set was obtained from a human donor in a cohort sampled during active COVID-19.

J is TRBJ1-6 and V is TRBV18; possibly TRBD1 for D (6 bases). CDR3 size: 15 residues. From germline, CDR1 is KGHSH and CDR2 LQKENI. Trimming stripped 2 bases from V and 8 bases from J, with 13 bases between. The CDR3 reads CASSPNREQYSPLHF. The CDR3, as DNA: TGTGCCAGCTCACCAAACAGGGAGCAATATTCACCCCTCCACTTT. Based on the CDR3 plus reference TRBV18 and TRBJ1-6, the full variable domain is NAGVMQNPRHLVRRRGQEARLRCSPMKGHSHVYWYRQLPEEGLKFMVYLQKENIIDESGMPKERFSAEFPKEGPSILRIQQVVRGDSAAYFCASSPNREQYSPLHFGNGTRLTVT.

V is TRBV7-2 and J is TRBJ2-5, with 10 bases identical to TRBD2. The CDR3 is made up of 15 amino acids. V gave up 3 bases and J gave up 5 bases; unmatched junction bases: 6. Germline-derived CDR1 and CDR2 are SGHTA and FQGNSA. DNA of the CDR3: TGTGCCAGCAGCTTCCAGCGGGGGGGCAGGGAGACCCAGTACTTC. Translated: CASSFQRGGRETQYF.

This chain links TRBV19 with TRBJ2-2, with TRBD2 as a possible D gene (5 bases). Between the trimmed V and J ends, which lost 10 bases and 3 bases, there was a span of 15 bases. The CDR3 loop spans 14 amino acids. The germline V gene encodes CDR1 LNHDA and CDR2 SQIVND (reference sequence). The CDR3 sequence: CATSRAWDTGELFF. In nucleotides, the CDR3 is TGTGCCACCTCGCGGGCCTGGGACACCGGGGAGCTGTTTTTT.

This chain joins TRBV5-1 and TRBJ2-1, with D maybe TRBD2 (6 bases). The CDR3 sequence is 15 residues long. Trimming stripped 0 bases from V and 4 bases from J, with 11 bases between. Germline assignment: CDR1 SGHRS and CDR2 YFSETQ. The CDR3 DNA is TGCGCCAGCAGCTTGGGGGACTCGTCTTACAATGAGCAGTTCTTC. It translates to CASSLGDSSYNEQFF. The full variable domain, in which reference TRBV5-1 and TRBJ2-1 provide the parts outside the CDR3, is KAGVTQTPRYLIKTRGQQVTLSCSPISGHRSVSWYQQTPGQGLQFLFEYFSETQRNKGNFPGRFSGRQFSNSRSEMNVSTLELGDSALYLCASSLGDSSYNEQFFGPGTRLTVL.

V is TRBV7-9 and J is TRBJ2-7; tentative D call: TRBD1 (5 bases). V was shortened by 5 bases and J by 4 bases, with 12 bases between the two germline ends. CDR3 length: 13 residues. The V gene's germline CDR1 is SEHNR and CDR2 FQNEAQ (reference sequence). The CDR3 coding sequence is TGTGCCAGCAGCCGATACCAGGGTTACGAGCAGTACTTC. This sequence encodes CASSRYQGYEQYF.

The chain couples TRBV7-9 to TRBJ2-1, with 7 bases matching TRBD2. V shed 1 base, J shed 3 bases, and the junction held 3 bases outside the gene matches. The CDR3 has 15 amino acids. Germline V gives CDR1 SEHNR, CDR2 FQNEAQ (reference sequence). CDR3 sequence: CASSLVLANYNEQFF. The CDR3, as DNA: TGTGCCAGCAGCTTAGTACTAGCGAACTACAATGAGCAGTTCTTC.

There are a few counts of this clone. The rearrangement joins TRBV6-5 to TRBJ1-3, with D perhaps TRBD1 (5 bases). The CDR3 loop spans 16 amino acids. The germline CDR1 and CDR2 sequences are MNHEY and SVGAGI. V was shortened by 0 bases and J by 7 bases, with 16 bases between the two germline ends. The CDR3 sequence: CASSYSRSGDGNTIYF. DNA of the CDR3: TGTGCCAGCAGTTACTCGAGGTCGGGGGACGGGAACACCATATATTTT.

Regarding this clone: The junction and the germline gene differ at one end; a read error may be behind it. The rearrangement uses TRBV5-1 and TRBJ2-3; D is perhaps TRBD1 or TRBD2 (6 bases each). The CDR3 spans 14 residues. The germline CDR1 and CDR2 sequences are SGHRS and YFSETQ. The chain's CDR3 is CASRLEGVTDTQYF. The CDR3 region has the DNA TGCGCCAGCAGATTGGAGGGGGTGACAGATACGCAGTATTTT.

V is TRBV10-3 and J is TRBJ2-7; 9 bases fit TRBD2. V lost 4 bases, J lost 7 bases, and 11 bases stayed unmatched. Germline loops: CDR1 ENHRY, CDR2 SYGVKD. The CDR3 totals 15 residues. CDR3 amino acids: CAISVSGGLGGEQYF. CDR3 nucleotides: TGTGCCATCAGTGTAAGCGGGGGGCTTGGTGGGGAGCAGTACTTC.

The CDR3 sequence is CASSPGLATDTQYF. The CDR3 DNA reads as TGCGCCAGCAGCCCGGGACTCGCCACAGATACGCAGTATTTT. V gene TRBV5-1 combines with J gene TRBJ2-3, with D tentatively TRBD2 (6 bases). Germline V gene lookup returns CDR1 SGHRS and CDR2 YFSETQ. The CDR3 is 14 amino acids. Trimming left V 4 bases short and J 2 bases short, with 11 bases between.

The chain carries TRBV7-6 and TRBJ2-1; D gene unclear. CDR3 length: 13 residues. Trimming stripped 3 bases from V and 4 bases from J, with 7 bases between. Germline-derived CDR1 and CDR2 are SGHVS and FNYEAQ. CDR3 nucleotide sequence: TGTGCCAGCAGCTTGGTCCGGTACAATGAGCAGTTCTTC. Residues: CASSLVRYNEQFF.

This clone was counted a single time. This sequence joins TRBV2 and TRBJ1-1; D may be TRBD1 (5 bases). The germline V gene has CDR1 SNHLY and CDR2 FYNNEI. Trimming removed 2 bases from V and 1 base from J, with 11 bases in between. The CDR3 is made up of 15 amino acids. DNA of the CDR3: TGTGCCAGCAGTGAAATGGGACTACAGAACACTGAAGCTTTCTTT. Protein product: CASSEMGLQNTEAFF.

V usage is TRBV5-1 and J usage is TRBJ2-5; D might be TRBD1 (6 bases). V gave up 0 bases and J gave up 0 bases, with 9 bases separating them. Germline CDR1 is SGHRS and CDR2 is YFSETQ. The CDR3 runs 15 residues. The CDR3, as DNA: TGCGCCAGCAGCTTGGGAGGACAGAACCAAGAGACCCAGTACTTC. Encoded protein: CASSLGGQNQETQYF. Based on the CDR3 plus reference TRBV5-1 and TRBJ2-5, the full variable domain is KAGVTQTPRYLIKTRGQQVTLSCSPISGHRSVSWYQQTPGQGLQFLFEYFSETQRNKGNFPGRFSGRQFSNSRSEMNVSTLELGDSALYLCASSLGGQNQETQYFGPGTRLLVL.

The chain uses TRBV7-8 and TRBJ2-3, with TRBD1 identical over 9 bases. CDR1 and CDR2 (germline): SGHVS, FQNEAQ. J was trimmed by 10 bases and V by 1 base; bases with no gene match: 9. The CDR3 is 15 residues long. CDR3 sequence reads: CASSLGTGTGSSQYF. Written as DNA, the CDR3 is TGTGCCAGCAGCTTAGGTACCGGGACAGGGTCGTCGCAGTATTTT. Supplemented by reference TRBV7-8 and TRBJ2-3, the full variable domain reads GAGVSQSPRYKVAKRGQDVALRCDPISGHVSLFWYQQALGQGPEFLTYFQNEAQLDKSGLPSDRFFAERPEGSVSTLKIQRTQQEDSAVYLCASSLGTGTGSSQYFGPGTRLTVL.